This TCR beta chain stems from a study of cytomegalovirus exposure and HLA in healthy donors. Study results and caveats: As confirmed in vitro, a few CMV-associated chains were specific for CMV antigens. Both high specificity and high sensitivity reportedly marked the classifier's diagnosis of cytomegalovirus status.

V lost 0 bases to trimming and J lost 5 bases; unmatched junction nucleotides: 5. CDR1 and CDR2 from the germline V gene are SGHRS and YFSETQ. The CDR3 length is 15 residues. Regarding this clone: Antigen unknown.

The PCR made use of 60 Vbeta and 13 Jbeta primers. Repertoires were generated with immunoSEQ multiplex PCR, while TCRdb's copy carries only in-frame clones and drops some. The profile covers roughly 200,000 clones, with around 75% appearing a single time and about 2.9% taken by the ten largest. V and J are TRBV5-1 and TRBJ1-2; 9 bases fit TRBD1. The source material was PBMCs. The receptor's source is a male donor in good health and CMV-seronegative. The CDR3 DNA sequence: TGCGCCAGCAGCTTGGGGGACAGGGCCCCTTATGGCTACACCTTC. This translates into CASSLGDRAPYGYTF. The variable domain in full, with the rest retrieved from reference TRBV5-1 and TRBJ1-2, is KAGVTQTPRYLIKTRGQQVTLSCSPISGHRSVSWYQQTPGQGLQFLFEYFSETQRNKGNFPGRFSGRQFSNSRSEMNVSTLELGDSALYLCASSLGDRAPYGYTFGSGTRLTVV.